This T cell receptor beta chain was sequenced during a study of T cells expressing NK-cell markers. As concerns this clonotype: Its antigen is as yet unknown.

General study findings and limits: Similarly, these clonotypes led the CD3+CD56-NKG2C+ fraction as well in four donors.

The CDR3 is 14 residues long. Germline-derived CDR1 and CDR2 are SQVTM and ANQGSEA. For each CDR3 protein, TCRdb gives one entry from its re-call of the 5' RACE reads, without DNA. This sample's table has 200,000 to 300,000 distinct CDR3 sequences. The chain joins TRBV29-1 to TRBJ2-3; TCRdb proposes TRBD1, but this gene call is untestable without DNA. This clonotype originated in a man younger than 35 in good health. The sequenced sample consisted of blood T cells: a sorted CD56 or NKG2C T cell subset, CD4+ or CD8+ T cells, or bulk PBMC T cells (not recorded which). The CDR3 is CSGTLGGATDTQYF.